Below are 26 T cell receptor beta chains sequenced from a single sample in a study of T cells expressing NK-cell markers (dated by TCRdb to 2020 to 2022). Libraries were constructed by 5' RACE. The instrument was an Illumina HiSeq 2000. Each entry corresponds to one CDR3 protein sequence from reads that TCRdb reprocessed, and DNA is not given. This sample's table has entries for some 390,000 distinct CDR3 sequences. The top ten clones comprise about 10% of the sample. The sequencing input was blood T cells: a sorted CD56 or NKG2C T cell subset, CD4+ or CD8+ T cells, or bulk PBMC T cells (not recorded which). The source of these receptors is a woman aged 45-65 years in good health. Donor details come from another sample of the same person, matched by shared clones.

J is TRBJ2-7 and V is TRBV18; absent DNA, TCRdb's TRBD2 call cannot be checked. The CDR3 is 18 amino acids. Germline V CDR1 and CDR2: KGHSH, LQKENI. The CDR3 reads CASSPNSRGTSGSYEQYF.

The chain combines TRBV12-3 or TRBV12-4 with TRBJ2-7; absent DNA, TCRdb's TRBD1 call cannot be checked. There are 15 residues in the CDR3. CDR3 region: CASSLPRTPNHEQYF.

CDR3 region: CASSPPTRQGSTEAFF. The V call is TRBV7-9, the J call TRBJ1-1; TCRdb gives TRBD1 as the D gene, but with no DNA this cannot be confirmed. CDR1 is SEHNR and CDR2 is FQNEAQ in the germline V gene (reference sequence). CDR3 length: 16 amino acids.

The chain joins TRBV7-9 to TRBJ2-1; TCRdb indicates TRBD2, and absent DNA this call remains unverified. CDR1 is SEHNR and CDR2 is FQNEAQ in the germline V gene (reference sequence). The CDR3 extends over 16 amino acids. The CDR3 region is CASSLSGSGGYNEQFF.

This chain connects TRBV15 to TRBJ2-1. Germline V lookup: CDR1 LNHNV, CDR2 YYDKDF (reference sequence). The CDR3 consists of 14 residues. This CDR3 reads CATSRRKGYNEQFF.

The chain links TRBV20-1 to TRBJ2-7; TCRdb picks TRBD1, but there is no DNA to check that call. Germline values: CDR1 DFQATT, CDR2 SNEGSKA (reference sequence). CDR3 length: 11 residues. This CDR3 reads CSASGGGGTIF.

J is TRBJ2-1 and V is TRBV7-9; TCRdb returns TRBD1, unconfirmable since there is no DNA. The CDR3 totals 16 residues. Germline V CDR1 and CDR2: SEHNR, FQNEAQ (reference sequence). CDR3: CASSPWTGLGYNEQFF.

J is TRBJ2-1 and V is TRBV27; TCRdb designates TRBD2, a call that cannot be tested without DNA. Germline loops: CDR1 MNHEY, CDR2 SMNVEV (reference sequence). The CDR3 loop spans 17 amino acids. CDR3 sequence: CASSRLAGGPVDSKMFF.

Here the CDR3 reads CASSLQRETEAFF. V and J are TRBV11-3 and TRBJ1-1. The CDR3 consists of 13 residues. Germline CDR1 SGHNT, CDR2 YENEEA.

The CDR3 loop is CASSLGGGNLPGNTIYF. The J gene is TRBJ1-3, the V gene TRBV7-6. CDR1 and CDR2 (germline): SGHVS, FNYEAQ. The CDR3 contains 17 residues.

The chain links TRBV3-1 to TRBJ2-4; as DNA is missing, the TRBD1 call by TCRdb cannot be tested. This CDR3 is 14 amino acids long. CDR1 and CDR2 (germline): LGHDT, YNNKEL (reference sequence). The CDR3 region is CASSQGAGGNIQYF.

The chain carries TRBV21-1 and TRBJ2-5; lacking DNA, the TRBD2 call made by TCRdb goes unchecked. TRBV21-1 is a recognized pseudogene. The CDR3 is 20 residues long. The CDR3 here is CASSCRLGTYSAKLQETQYF.

The V call is TRBV6-1, the J call TRBJ2-2. Germline V gene sequence: CDR1 MNHNS, CDR2 SASEGT. This CDR3 region has 13 residues. CDR3 sequence reads: CASSEFASGELFF.

The chain is built from TRBV10-3 and TRBJ2-7. Per germline, CDR1 ENHRY and CDR2 SYGVKD. The CDR3 extends over 13 amino acids. The CDR3 spells CAIMPRESYEQYF.

The V gene is TRBV7-8, the J gene TRBJ2-4; TCRdb picks TRBD2, but there is no DNA to check that call. Germline V gives CDR1 SGHVS, CDR2 FQNEAQ. The CDR3 has 19 residues. CDR3 protein: CASSHPSGHDPVAKNIQYF. The variable domain in full, completed from reference TRBV7-8 and TRBJ2-4, reads GAGVSQSPRYKVAKRGQDVALRCDPISGHVSLFWYQQALGQGPEFLTYFQNEAQLDKSGLPSDRFFAERPEGSVSTLKIQRTQQEDSAVYLCASSHPSGHDPVAKNIQYFGAGTRLSVL.

This chain connects TRBV6-1 to TRBJ1-5. The germline V gene encodes CDR1 MNHNS and CDR2 SASEGT. The CDR3 spans 13 residues. The CDR3 protein is CASSDIGIQPQHF.

The rearrangement uses TRBV3-1 and TRBJ2-1; TCRdb's assignment of TRBD2 cannot be checked, as there is no DNA. The CDR3 totals 18 residues. The germline gives CDR1 LGHDT, CDR2 YNNKEL (reference sequence). The CDR3 reads CASSQGLATTREINEQFF.

The V and J genes are TRBV11-2 and TRBJ2-1; TCRdb reports TRBD2, a call that lacks DNA to check it against. Germline V gene lookup returns CDR1 SGHAT and CDR2 FQNNGV. The CDR3 has 17 amino acids. Here the CDR3 reads CASSLGFRASGKNEQFF. Complete variable domain (other parts from reference TRBV11-2 and TRBJ2-1): EAGVAQSPRYKIIEKRQSVAFWCNPISGHATLYWYQQILGQGPKLLIQFQNNGVVDDSQLPKDRFSAERLKGVDSTLKIQPAKLEDSAVYLCASSLGFRASGKNEQFFGPGTRLTVL.

This chain links TRBV12-3 or TRBV12-4 with TRBJ2-7; TCRdb gives TRBD2 as the D gene, but with no DNA this cannot be confirmed. The CDR3 consists of 13 residues. The CDR3 is CASRGEGLGEQYF.

The chain uses TRBV5-1 and TRBJ2-5; TCRdb indicates TRBD2, and absent DNA this call remains unverified. This CDR3 is built from 16 residues. Germline V CDR1 and CDR2: SGHRS, YFSETQ. The CDR3 sequence: CASSLAPGTSRETQYF.

V gene TRBV7-9 combines with J gene TRBJ2-7; the D call from TCRdb, TRBD2, cannot be confirmed without DNA. The CDR3 loop spans 15 amino acids. Germline V CDR1 and CDR2: SEHNR, FQNEAQ (reference sequence). This chain's CDR3 is CASSSIAGGHYEQYF.

The chain employs TRBV20-1 and TRBJ2-7; TCRdb's assignment of TRBD2 cannot be checked, as there is no DNA. Germline V gene lookup returns CDR1 DFQATT and CDR2 SNEGSKA (reference sequence). This CDR3 region has 13 residues. CDR3 protein: CSASGVNRYEQYF.

V is TRBV20-1 and J is TRBJ1-4. CDR3 size: 16 residues. CDR1 is DFQATT, CDR2 SNEGSKA, per germline (reference sequence). The CDR3 sequence: CSAKSSADGFYEKLFF.

This chain links TRBV4-1 with TRBJ2-7. The V gene's germline CDR1 is MGHRA and CDR2 YSYEKL. This CDR3 spans 16 amino acids. CDR3 in amino acids: CASSQDRNPKVYEQYF.

The rearrangement uses TRBV5-1 and TRBJ1-5; the D call from TCRdb, TRBD1, cannot be confirmed without DNA. Germline CDR1 is SGHRS and CDR2 is YFSETQ. This CDR3 has 15 amino acids. CDR3 protein: CASSLGTGTNQPQHF.

This chain links TRBV20-1 with TRBJ2-4. Germline V gene sequence: CDR1 DFQATT, CDR2 SNEGSKA (reference sequence). The length of the CDR3 is 12 residues. CDR3 in amino acids: CSARESLNIQYF.